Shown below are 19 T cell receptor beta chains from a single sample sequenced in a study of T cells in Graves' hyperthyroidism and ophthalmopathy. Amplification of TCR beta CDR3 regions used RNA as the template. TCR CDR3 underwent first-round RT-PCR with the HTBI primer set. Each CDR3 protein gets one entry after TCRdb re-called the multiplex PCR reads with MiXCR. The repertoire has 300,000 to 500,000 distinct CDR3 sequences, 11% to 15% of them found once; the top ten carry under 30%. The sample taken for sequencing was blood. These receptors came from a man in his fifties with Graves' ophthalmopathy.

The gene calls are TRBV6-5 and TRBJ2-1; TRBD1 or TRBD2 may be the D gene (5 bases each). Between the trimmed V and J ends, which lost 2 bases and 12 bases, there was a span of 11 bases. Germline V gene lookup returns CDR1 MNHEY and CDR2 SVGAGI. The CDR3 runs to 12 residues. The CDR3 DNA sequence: TGTGCCAGCAGTTACGACGGGGCACGGCAGTTCTTC. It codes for CASSYDGARQFF.

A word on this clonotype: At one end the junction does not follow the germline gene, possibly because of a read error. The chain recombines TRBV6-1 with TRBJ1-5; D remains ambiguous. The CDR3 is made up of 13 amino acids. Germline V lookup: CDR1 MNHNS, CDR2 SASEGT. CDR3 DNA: TGTGCCATCAGTGAACCGGGAAGTCAGCCCCAGCATTTT. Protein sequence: CAISEPGSQPQHF.

The CDR3 sequence is CASSQYTSGPLSYEQYF. CDR3 nucleotides: TGTGCCAGCAGCCAGTACACTAGCGGACCATTATCCTACGAGCAGTACTTC. The chain carries TRBV14 and TRBJ2-7; 8 bases map to TRBD2. The V gene end was trimmed by 3 bases and the J gene end by 1 base; junction bases not matched to a gene: 11. Germline V gene lookup returns CDR1 SGHDN and CDR2 FVKESK. The CDR3 length is 17 residues.

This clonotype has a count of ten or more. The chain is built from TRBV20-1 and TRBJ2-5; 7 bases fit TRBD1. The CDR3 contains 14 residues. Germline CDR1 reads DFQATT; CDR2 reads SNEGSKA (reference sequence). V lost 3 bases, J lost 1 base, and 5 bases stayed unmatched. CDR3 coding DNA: TGCAGTGCTAGGAGCCGGGACAGCCAAGAGACCCAGTACTTC. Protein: CSARSRDSQETQYF.

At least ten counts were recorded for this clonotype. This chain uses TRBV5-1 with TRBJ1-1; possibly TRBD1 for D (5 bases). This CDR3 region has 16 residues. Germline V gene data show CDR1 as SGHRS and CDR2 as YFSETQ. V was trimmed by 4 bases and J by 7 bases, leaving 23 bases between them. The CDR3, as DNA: TGCGCCAGCAGCCTGGGGTTCGCGGGGACCGAGCATGAAGCTTTCTTT. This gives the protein CASSLGFAGTEHEAFF.

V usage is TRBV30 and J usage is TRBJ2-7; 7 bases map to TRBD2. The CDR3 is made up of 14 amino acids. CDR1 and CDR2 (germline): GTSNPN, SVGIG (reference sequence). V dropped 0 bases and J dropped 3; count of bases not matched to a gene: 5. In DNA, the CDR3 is TGTGCCTGGAGTGTCGGGGGGACGGTCTACGAGCAGTACTTC. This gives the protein CAWSVGGTVYEQYF.

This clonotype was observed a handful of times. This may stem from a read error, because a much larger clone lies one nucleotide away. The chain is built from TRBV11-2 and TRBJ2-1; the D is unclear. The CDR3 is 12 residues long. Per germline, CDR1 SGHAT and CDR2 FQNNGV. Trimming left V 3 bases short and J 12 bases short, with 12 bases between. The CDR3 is CASSLSKVRQFF. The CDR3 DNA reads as TGTGCCAGCAGCTTGAGCAAGGTGAGGCAGTTCTTC.

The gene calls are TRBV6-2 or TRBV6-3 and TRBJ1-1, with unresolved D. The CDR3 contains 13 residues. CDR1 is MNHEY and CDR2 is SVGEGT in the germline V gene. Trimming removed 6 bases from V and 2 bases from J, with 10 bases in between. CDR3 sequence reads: CASRVTANTEAFF. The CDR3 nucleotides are TGTGCCAGCAGGGTTACGGCTAACACTGAAGCTTTCTTT.

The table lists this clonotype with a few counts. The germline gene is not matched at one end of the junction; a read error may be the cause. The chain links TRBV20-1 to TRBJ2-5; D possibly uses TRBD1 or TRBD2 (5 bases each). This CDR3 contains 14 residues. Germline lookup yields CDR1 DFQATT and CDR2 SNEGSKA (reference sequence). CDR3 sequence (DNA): TGCAGTGTCCCCCGGGGACGATCGCAAGAGACCCCGTACTTC. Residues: CSVPRGRSQETPYF.

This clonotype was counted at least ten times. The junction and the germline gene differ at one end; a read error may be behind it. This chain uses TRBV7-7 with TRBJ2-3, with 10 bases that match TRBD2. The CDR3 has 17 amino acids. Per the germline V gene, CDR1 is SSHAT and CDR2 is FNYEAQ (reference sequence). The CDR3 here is CASSAGLAVAGTDTQYF. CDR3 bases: TGTGCTAGCAGCGCCGGACTAGCGGTGGCTGGCACAGATACGCAGTATTTT.

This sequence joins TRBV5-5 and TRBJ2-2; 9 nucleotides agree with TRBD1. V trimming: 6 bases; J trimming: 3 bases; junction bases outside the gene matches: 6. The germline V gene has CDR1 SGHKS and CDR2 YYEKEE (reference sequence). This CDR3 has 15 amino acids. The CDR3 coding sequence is TGTGCCAGCATAGCCGGGACAGGGTACACCGGGGAGCTGTTTTTT. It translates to CASIAGTGYTGELFF.

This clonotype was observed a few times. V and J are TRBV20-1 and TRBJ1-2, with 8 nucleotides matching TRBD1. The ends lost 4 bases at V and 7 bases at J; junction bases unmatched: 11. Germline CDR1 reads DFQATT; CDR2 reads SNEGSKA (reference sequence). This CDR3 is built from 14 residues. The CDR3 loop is CSAMAAQGAGGYTF. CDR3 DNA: TGCAGTGCTATGGCCGCTCAGGGGGCCGGTGGCTACACCTTC.

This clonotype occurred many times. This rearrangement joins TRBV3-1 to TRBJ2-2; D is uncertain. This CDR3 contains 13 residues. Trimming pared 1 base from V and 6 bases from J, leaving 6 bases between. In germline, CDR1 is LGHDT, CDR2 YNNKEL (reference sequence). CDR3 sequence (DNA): TGTGCCAGCAGCCAAGTTAAGTCCGGGGAGCTGTTTTTT. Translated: CASSQVKSGELFF.

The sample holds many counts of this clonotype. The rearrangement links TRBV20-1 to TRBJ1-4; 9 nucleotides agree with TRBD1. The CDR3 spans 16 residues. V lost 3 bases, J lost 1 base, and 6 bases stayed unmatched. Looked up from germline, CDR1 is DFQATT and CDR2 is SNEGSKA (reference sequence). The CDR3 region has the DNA TGCAGTGCTAGGTCCCGGGACAGGGAAACTAATGAAAAACTGTTTTTT. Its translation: CSARSRDRETNEKLFF.

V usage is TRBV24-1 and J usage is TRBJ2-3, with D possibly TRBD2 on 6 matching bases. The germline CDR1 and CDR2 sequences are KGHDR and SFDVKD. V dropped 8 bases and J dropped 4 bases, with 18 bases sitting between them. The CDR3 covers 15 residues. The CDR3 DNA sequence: TGTGCCACCACTGTTGCGGGACCCGGTGCAGATACGCAGTATTTT. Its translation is CATTVAGPGADTQYF.

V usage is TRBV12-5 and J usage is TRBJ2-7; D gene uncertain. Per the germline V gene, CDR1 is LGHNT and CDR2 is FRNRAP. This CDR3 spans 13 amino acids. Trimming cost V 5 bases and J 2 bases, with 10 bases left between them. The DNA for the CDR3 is TGTGCTAGTGGTCGATCAGGCGCCTACGAGCAGTACTTC. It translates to CASGRSGAYEQYF.

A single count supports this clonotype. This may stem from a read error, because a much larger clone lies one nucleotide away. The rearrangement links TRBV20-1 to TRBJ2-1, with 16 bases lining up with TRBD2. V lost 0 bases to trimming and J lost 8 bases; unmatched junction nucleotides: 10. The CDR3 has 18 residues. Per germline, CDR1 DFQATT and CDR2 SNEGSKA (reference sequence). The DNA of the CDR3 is TGCAGTGCTAGAGATCTTGGGACTAGCGGGAGGGGGCGGGATGAGCAGTTCTTC. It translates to CSARDLGTSGRGRDEQFF.

The chain's CDR3 is CASSVSSLETQYF. For the CDR3, the DNA is TGCGCCAGCAGCGTCTCTTCCTTGGAGACCCAGTACTTC. The chain carries TRBV5-1 and TRBJ2-5; D gene unclear. Germline V gene lookup returns CDR1 SGHRS and CDR2 YFSETQ. This CDR3 is 13 amino acids long. Trimming left V 4 bases short and J 5 bases short, with 12 bases between.

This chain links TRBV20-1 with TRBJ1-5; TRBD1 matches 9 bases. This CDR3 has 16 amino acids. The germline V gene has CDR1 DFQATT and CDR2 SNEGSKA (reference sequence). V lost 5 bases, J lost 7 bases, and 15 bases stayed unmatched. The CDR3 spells CSAQTGTGSHGQPQHF. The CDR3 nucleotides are TGCAGTGCTCAGACCGGGACAGGGTCCCATGGACAGCCCCAGCATTTT.